These 20 T cell receptor beta chains came from one sample sequenced in a study of T cell responses to AZD1222 COVID-19 vaccine. Sequenced by immunoSEQ multiplex PCR; TCRdb stores in-frame clones only, minus some. The repertoire consists of about 140,000 clones, with about 91% occurring once and the leading ten covering about 3.8%. The starting material was peripheral blood, obtained 28 days after the second AZD1222 dose. The receptors derive from an adult who received the AZD1222 COVID-19 vaccine.

This clone was seen just once. The chain combines TRBV3-1 (or the pseudogene TRBV3-2) with TRBJ1-6; 12 nucleotides agree with TRBD1. Germline-derived CDR1 and CDR2 are LGHDT and YNNKEL (reference sequence). With V trimmed by 3 bases and J by 9 bases, 3 bases remained unmatched. The CDR3 is 15 residues long. DNA for the CDR3: TGTGCCAGCAGCCAGGCGGGACAGGGGGCTTCACCCCTCCACTTT. The encoded protein is CASSQAGQGASPLHF.

The chain links TRBV6-6 to TRBJ1-4; no reliable D call. The CDR3 has 14 amino acids. Looked up from germline, CDR1 is MNHNY and CDR2 is SVGAGI (reference sequence). V was shortened by 0 bases and J by 5 bases, with 7 bases between the two germline ends. The CDR3 reads CASSYSGENEKLFF. The CDR3 DNA reads as TGTGCCAGCAGTTACTCGGGTGAAAATGAAAAACTGTTTTTT.

J is TRBJ1-1 and V is TRBV11-3; D is ambiguous. Germline CDR1 reads SGHNT; CDR2 reads YENEEA. This CDR3 contains 13 residues. V gave up 1 base and J gave up 0 bases, with 3 bases separating them. CDR3 sequence: CASSLGMNTEAFF. The CDR3 DNA reads as TGTGCCAGCAGCTTAGGCATGAACACTGAAGCTTTCTTT.

The gene calls are TRBV7-2 and TRBJ2-1; no clear D. Germline values: CDR1 SGHTA, CDR2 FQGNSA. CDR3 length: 12 residues. Between the trimmed V and J ends, which lost 5 bases and 5 bases, there was a span of 7 bases. In DNA form, the CDR3 reads TGTGCCAGCAGCCGGTCTAACAATGAGCAGTTCTTC. It specifies CASSRSNNEQFF.

V is TRBV7-2 and J is TRBJ1-1; possibly TRBD1 for D (5 bases). The CDR3 is 15 residues long. From germline, CDR1 is SGHTA and CDR2 FQGNSA. The V and J ends lost 2 bases and 0 bases respectively, with 10 bases between them. The CDR3 region has the DNA TGTGCCAGCAGCTTACGGGGGAGGATGAACACTGAAGCTTTCTTT. Amino acids: CASSLRGRMNTEAFF.

In DNA, the CDR3 is TGTGCCAGCAGTTGGCGACCCGGGCCAAAAAATGAAAAACTGTTTTTT. The encoded protein is CASSWRPGPKNEKLFF. This chain connects TRBV27 to TRBJ1-4; no definite D call. V lost 4 bases to trimming and J lost 5 bases, with 17 bases between them. The V gene's germline CDR1 is MNHEY and CDR2 SMNVEV (reference sequence). There are 16 residues in the CDR3.

The V gene is TRBV2, the J gene TRBJ1-1; no clear D. V was pared by 8 bases and J by 5 bases, with 12 bases between. The germline V gene encodes CDR1 SNHLY and CDR2 FYNNEI. The CDR3 covers 12 residues. The CDR3 DNA reads as TGTGCCAGCCTAATTTTTGGTACTGAAGCTTTCTTT. This encodes CASLIFGTEAFF.

The chain has TRBV19 and TRBJ2-1; 9 bases agree with TRBD2. V lost 5 bases, J lost 0 bases, and 8 bases stayed unmatched. In germline, CDR1 is LNHDA, CDR2 SQIVND (reference sequence). The CDR3 contains 17 residues. Here the CDR3 reads CASSRGRLAVSYNEQFF. The CDR3 nucleotides are TGTGCCAGTAGTCGAGGGCGACTAGCGGTCTCCTACAATGAGCAGTTCTTC.

This clone is a singleton in its sample. The chain carries TRBV2 and TRBJ1-6; TRBD1 agrees at 7 bases. CDR3 length: 16 residues. The ends lost 7 bases at V and 7 bases at J; junction bases unmatched: 13. Germline assignment: CDR1 SNHLY and CDR2 FYNNEI. The CDR3 region has the DNA TGTGCCAGCATAGCCCGAACAGACAGGGCCAATTCACCCCTCCACTTT. Translating gives CASIARTDRANSPLHF.

This clone was observed a few times. The chain couples TRBV19 to TRBJ1-4; 7 bases map to TRBD1. Germline values: CDR1 LNHDA, CDR2 SQIVND (reference sequence). After removal of 6 bases from V and 10 bases from J, the junction contained 5 bases not matched to a gene. This CDR3 is built from 12 residues. The chain's CDR3 is CASSRGAVKLFF. The CDR3 DNA is TGTGCCAGTAGCAGGGGGGCTGTAAAACTGTTTTTT.

The rearrangement joins TRBV7-9 to TRBJ2-2; TRBD2 agrees at 12 bases. V lost 0 bases, J lost 7 bases, and 12 bases stayed unmatched. This CDR3 spans 19 amino acids. The V gene's germline CDR1 is SEHNR and CDR2 FQNEAQ (reference sequence). Here the CDR3 DNA reads TGTGCCAGCAGCTTAGCCCGCAGACTAGCGGGAGTACCAGGCGGGGAGCTGTTTTTT. It encodes CASSLARRLAGVPGGELFF.

V is TRBV5-1 and J is TRBJ1-5; D is unresolved. V gave up 0 bases and J gave up 3 bases, with 4 bases separating them. CDR1 is SGHRS, CDR2 YFSETQ, per germline. The CDR3 covers 13 residues. CDR3 residues: CASSLAVNQPQHF. CDR3 DNA: TGCGCCAGCAGCTTGGCCGTCAATCAGCCCCAGCATTTT.

The chain is built from TRBV10-2 and TRBJ2-7; perhaps TRBD2 as D (7 bases). CDR3 size: 16 residues. The germline V gene encodes CDR1 WSHSY and CDR2 SAAADI. V was pared by 7 bases and J by 0 bases, with 19 bases between. The CDR3 here is CASNGAGTKSSYEQYF. The CDR3 DNA is TGCGCCAGCAATGGAGCGGGGACAAAGAGCTCCTACGAGCAGTACTTC.

The count of this clone is one. This chain joins TRBV5-4 and TRBJ2-3; weak D call: TRBD2 (6 bases). The V end lost 2 bases, the J end lost 6 bases, and 13 bases lay between the germline ends. Germline lookup yields CDR1 SGHNT and CDR2 YYREEE (reference sequence). This CDR3 has 14 amino acids. This chain's CDR3 is CASSFLGGADTQYF. In DNA form, the CDR3 reads TGTGCCAGCAGCTTCCTCGGAGGGGCCGATACGCAGTATTTT.

The sample holds a few counts of this clone. The chain carries TRBV12-3 or TRBV12-4 and TRBJ2-2; D gene uncertain. This CDR3 has 13 amino acids. The germline V and J ends were trimmed by 6 bases and 9 bases, with 14 bases remaining between them. CDR3 DNA sequence: TGTGCCAGCAGCCCCTTTGCGAGGCGGGAGCTGTTTTTT. Translating it yields CASSPFARRELFF.

This chain joins TRBV3-1 (or the pseudogene TRBV3-2) and TRBJ1-5; D is undetermined. Germline CDR1 LGHDT, CDR2 YNNKEL (reference sequence). The CDR3 is 12 residues long. The ends were cut back, 2 bases at V and 7 bases at J, with 6 bases in the middle. CDR3 residues: CASSQSGQPQHF. Here the CDR3 DNA reads TGTGCCAGCAGCCAATCTGGACAGCCCCAGCATTTT.

CDR3 sequence (DNA): TGTGCCAGTAGTATAGTACAGGGGGCGAACTATGGCTACACCTTC. This encodes CASSIVQGANYGYTF. The V and J genes are TRBV19 and TRBJ1-2; TRBD1 matches at 9 bases. With V trimmed by 1 base and J by 2 bases, 2 bases remained unmatched. The CDR3 covers 15 residues. The germline gives CDR1 LNHDA, CDR2 SQIVND (reference sequence).

In its sample, this clone was seen once. The chain couples TRBV11-2 to TRBJ2-3, with a weak D call TRBD1 (5 bases). Germline CDR1 is SGHAT and CDR2 is FQNNGV. V was clipped by 5 bases and J by 5 bases, with 14 bases between them. CDR3 length: 14 residues. This chain's CDR3 is CASSPRQLGDTQYF. CDR3 DNA sequence: TGTGCCAGCAGCCCCAGACAGCTCGGAGATACGCAGTATTTT.

The gene calls are TRBV10-3 and TRBJ1-2, with TRBD1 matching 9 bases. The CDR3 has 16 amino acids. The germline V gene encodes CDR1 ENHRY and CDR2 SYGVKD. Trimming removed 0 bases from V and 5 bases from J; junction bases left unmatched: 7. CDR3 loop: CAISESNRDRAYGYTF. CDR3 DNA sequence: TGTGCCATCAGTGAGTCCAACCGGGACAGGGCATATGGCTACACCTTC.

This chain joins TRBV5-1 and TRBJ2-7, with 13 bases aligning to TRBD2. V lost 3 bases, J lost 2 bases, and 2 bases stayed unmatched. Germline V lookup: CDR1 SGHRS, CDR2 YFSETQ. The CDR3 covers 15 residues. The CDR3 DNA is TGCGCCAGCAGCTGGACTAGCGGGAGCCCCTACGAGCAGTACTTC. It is translated as CASSWTSGSPYEQYF.